This T cell receptor beta chain was sequenced for a study of blood T cell repertoires in COVID-19. Trimming removed 0 bases from V and 6 bases from J, with 22 bases in between. The CDR3 loop spans 18 amino acids. Germline V gene data show CDR1 as SGHDT and CDR2 as YYEEEE. Original handling: Amplification with reference gene primers provided the estimates of nucleated cell counts. Assay used: immunoSEQ multiplex PCR; TCRdb lists only in-frame clones, some missing. That table furnishes V, J and clone size, whereas the DNA furnished D and trimming. The sample holds about 50,000 clones, around 83% seen once.

The chain links TRBV5-6 to TRBJ1-5, with D tentatively TRBD1 (6 bases). This receptor was obtained from a woman aged 80 or over with acute or convalescent COVID-19. The material sequenced was peripheral blood. The CDR3 region has the DNA TGTGCCAGCAGCTTGGGTCCAGGGGACCTAAGACCTAGTCAGCCCCAGCATTTT. Amino acids: CASSLGPGDLRPSQPQHF.